A single sample gave rise to the 20 T cell receptor beta chains below, sequenced in a study of OX40 agonist ivuxolimab in advanced cancers. TCRdb's copy holds only in-frame clones and misses some; the assay was immunoSEQ multiplex PCR. The repertoire holds approximately 40,000 clones, 80% seen once, with roughly 4% in the top ten. The specimen was CD4+ or CD8+ T cells sorted from blood, collected in a trial of the OX40 agonist ivuxolimab. The source is an adult with an advanced solid tumor such as melanoma, head and neck, liver or kidney cancer.

The chain carries TRBV11-2 and TRBJ2-3, with TRBD2 matching over 11 bases. Germline assignment: CDR1 SGHAT and CDR2 FQNNGV. Trimming at V came to 5 bases and at J to 3 bases, leaving 13 bases not matched to a gene. This CDR3 is 18 amino acids long. CDR3 amino acids: CASSLPVSGRAGTDTQYF. The CDR3 DNA is TGTGCCAGCAGCCTGCCCGTTAGCGGGAGGGCCGGGACAGATACGCAGTATTTT.

This clone was recorded a few times. The chain employs TRBV10-3 and TRBJ1-5; D not resolved. V was trimmed by 2 bases and J by 7 bases, leaving 9 bases between them. This CDR3 comprises 13 residues. CDR1 and CDR2 from the germline V gene are ENHRY and SYGVKD. DNA for the CDR3: TGTGCCATCAGTGAGGAAATACAGCAGCCCCAGCATTTT. Translating gives CAISEEIQQPQHF.

This rearrangement joins TRBV4-1 to TRBJ1-5, with TRBD1 identical over 7 bases. V lost 3 bases, J lost 2 bases, and 7 bases stayed unmatched. The germline CDR1 and CDR2 sequences are MGHRA and YSYEKL. CDR3 length equals 16 residues. DNA for the CDR3: TGCGCCAGCAGCCAGGTAGACAGGGTGGGCAATCAGCCCCAGCATTTT. Encoded protein: CASSQVDRVGNQPQHF.

The chain uses TRBV5-1 and TRBJ1-4; D gene ambiguous. CDR1 SGHRS and CDR2 YFSETQ come from the germline V gene. V gave up 0 bases and J gave up 4 bases, with 7 bases separating them. The CDR3 has 14 amino acids. The CDR3 nucleotides are TGCGCCAGCAGCTTGGGTCCGGATAATGAAAAACTGTTTTTT. Translating gives CASSLGPDNEKLFF.

This clone was seen once. The chain employs TRBV2 and TRBJ1-5; weak D call: TRBD1 (5 bases). Germline V CDR1 and CDR2: SNHLY, FYNNEI. This CDR3 comprises 13 residues. V shed 3 bases and J shed 5 bases, with 8 bases lying between them. CDR3 loop: CASSEGGYQPQHF. The CDR3 nucleotides read TGTGCCAGCAGTGAGGGGGGTTATCAGCCCCAGCATTTT.

This sequence joins TRBV4-3 and TRBJ2-3; the D is unclear. The CDR3 contains 13 residues. Trimming stripped 0 bases from V and 9 bases from J, with 10 bases between. CDR1 and CDR2 from the germline V gene are LGHNA and YSLEER. The CDR3, as DNA: TGCGCCAGCAGCCAAGATGCCCTTGGGACGCAGTATTTT. This encodes CASSQDALGTQYF.

V usage is TRBV14 and J usage is TRBJ2-2; D gene unclear. Germline loops: CDR1 SGHDN, CDR2 FVKESK. V was pared by 4 bases and J by 4 bases, with 7 bases between. The CDR3 loop spans 13 amino acids. The CDR3 protein is CASSPRVTGELFF. DNA for the CDR3: TGTGCCAGCAGCCCCCGGGTCACCGGGGAGCTGTTTTTT.

V gene TRBV10-2 combines with J gene TRBJ2-2, with 7 bases fitting TRBD1. This CDR3 has 16 amino acids. J lost 4 bases, V lost 6 bases, and 11 bases had no gene match. Looked up from germline, CDR1 is WSHSY and CDR2 is SAAADI. Here the CDR3 reads CASRDNYRGSTGELFF. For the CDR3, the DNA is TGCGCCAGCAGGGACAATTACAGGGGTTCCACCGGGGAGCTGTTTTTT.

This chain connects TRBV9 to TRBJ2-1, with D uncertain. Germline V gene lookup returns CDR1 SGDLS and CDR2 YYNGEE. V was cut by 4 bases and J by 5 bases, with 19 bases left in between. The CDR3 loop spans 16 amino acids. The CDR3 DNA reads TGTGCCAGCAGCTCAGAGACGCGTCGGTCCGACAATGAGCAGTTCTTC. Translating it yields CASSSETRRSDNEQFF.

The chain carries TRBV5-4 and TRBJ1-2; D is unclear. The CDR3 is made up of 12 amino acids. Germline values: CDR1 SGHNT, CDR2 YYREEE (reference sequence). Trimming took off 0 bases at V and 8 bases at J, with 8 bases between the two ends. CDR3 protein: CASSLAALGYTF. The CDR3 DNA is TGTGCCAGCAGCTTGGCAGCCCTAGGCTACACCTTC.

This chain uses TRBV30 with TRBJ1-5; 7 bases agree with TRBD1. Trimming cost V 5 bases and J 3 bases; bases outside gene matches: 1. The CDR3 is made up of 12 amino acids. Germline V gives CDR1 GTSNPN, CDR2 SVGIG (reference sequence). The CDR3 loop is CAWGQANQPQHF. The DNA of the CDR3 is TGTGCCTGGGGACAGGCCAATCAGCCCCAGCATTTT.

The chain joins TRBV5-4 to TRBJ1-3, with D unresolved. The CDR3 spans 14 residues. V lost 4 bases and J 6 bases, leaving 14 bases between the germline ends. Germline V gene data show CDR1 as SGHNT and CDR2 as YYREEE (reference sequence). The CDR3, as DNA: TGTGCCAGCAGCCTTACCGGACGGGAAAACACCATATATTTT. This encodes CASSLTGRENTIYF.

This chain uses TRBV19 with TRBJ1-5; TRBD1 aligns across 9 bases. The CDR3 consists of 18 residues. From germline, CDR1 is LNHDA and CDR2 SQIVND (reference sequence). The V segment lost 2 bases and the J segment 1 base; nucleotides outside the gene matches: 9. The CDR3 nucleotides read TGTGCCAGTAGTATAATGGGGACAGGGCTTGGGAGCAATCAGCCCCAGCATTTT. It translates to CASSIMGTGLGSNQPQHF.

The chain has TRBV29-1 and TRBJ2-1, with TRBD2 matching 13 bases. CDR3 length equals 12 residues. Germline V lookup: CDR1 SQVTM, CDR2 ANQGSEA. After removal of 8 bases from V and 10 bases from J, the junction contained 5 bases not matched to a gene. CDR3 nucleotide sequence: TGCAGCCCCAAGACTAGCGGGGGGGAGCAGTTCTTC. This encodes CSPKTSGGEQFF.

CDR3 protein: CAWSGGRAYETQYF. Written as DNA, the CDR3 is TGTGCCTGGAGCGGCGGGAGGGCCTACGAGACCCAGTACTTC. The chain joins TRBV30 to TRBJ2-5; TRBD2 matches 9 bases. CDR1 and CDR2 from the germline V gene are GTSNPN and SVGIG (reference sequence). The CDR3 runs 14 residues. J lost 5 bases, V lost 3 bases, and 7 bases had no gene match. Full variable domain (rest looked up from reference TRBV30 and TRBJ2-5): SQTIHQWPATLVQPVGSPLSLECTVEGTSNPNLYWYRQAAGRGLQLLFYSVGIGQISSEVPQNLSASRPQDRQFILSSKKLLLSDSGFYLCAWSGGRAYETQYFGPGTRLLVL.

This clone has a handful of counts. As DNA, the CDR3 is TGTGCCAGCCGCCTATATAGCAATCAGCCCCAGCATTTT. It encodes CASRLYSNQPQHF. The chain combines TRBV27 with TRBJ1-5; D gene unclear. CDR1 MNHEY and CDR2 SMNVEV come from the germline V gene (reference sequence). The CDR3 sequence is 13 residues long. Trimming took 8 bases from V and 0 from J, leaving 8 bases between them.

The chain combines TRBV6-7 with TRBJ2-7, with 11 bases aligning to TRBD2. TRBV6-7 is an open reading frame whose function is uncertain. The CDR3 extends over 16 amino acids. V was pared by 5 bases and J by 3 bases, with 9 bases of the junction left unmatched. CDR3 amino acids: CASSLTSGTSGYEQYF. The DNA of the CDR3 is TGTGCCAGCAGTCTAACTTCCGGGACTAGCGGCTACGAGCAGTACTTC.

For the CDR3, the DNA is TGTGCCAGCAGCTTGGCCGCCGGGGTCCGGGGGCGCGCCTACGAGCAGTACTTC. Amino acid sequence: CASSLAAGVRGRAYEQYF. The chain combines TRBV5-6 with TRBJ2-7; tentatively, D is TRBD1 or TRBD2 (6 bases each). CDR1 and CDR2 from the germline V gene are SGHDT and YYEEEE. Between the trimmed V and J ends, which lost 0 bases and 2 bases, there was a span of 21 bases. CDR3 length: 18 amino acids.

In this sample, this clone turned up once. V usage is TRBV5-1 and J usage is TRBJ2-3; D may be TRBD2 (7 bases). Trimming pared 7 bases from V and 6 bases from J, leaving 12 bases between. The germline V gene encodes CDR1 SGHRS and CDR2 YFSETQ. This CDR3 region has 12 residues. The CDR3 loop is CASAGAGDTQYF. The CDR3 DNA reads as TGCGCCAGCGCGGGGGCAGGGGATACGCAGTATTTT.

The chain links TRBV7-3 to TRBJ1-1, with a weak D call TRBD1 (6 bases). V dropped 3 bases and J dropped 4 bases, with 12 bases sitting between them. This CDR3 is built from 14 residues. Germline-derived CDR1 and CDR2 are SGHTA and FQGTGA. For the CDR3, the DNA is TGTGCCAGCAGCTTGGACAGTCTCGCCACTGAAGCTTTCTTT. Protein: CASSLDSLATEAFF.